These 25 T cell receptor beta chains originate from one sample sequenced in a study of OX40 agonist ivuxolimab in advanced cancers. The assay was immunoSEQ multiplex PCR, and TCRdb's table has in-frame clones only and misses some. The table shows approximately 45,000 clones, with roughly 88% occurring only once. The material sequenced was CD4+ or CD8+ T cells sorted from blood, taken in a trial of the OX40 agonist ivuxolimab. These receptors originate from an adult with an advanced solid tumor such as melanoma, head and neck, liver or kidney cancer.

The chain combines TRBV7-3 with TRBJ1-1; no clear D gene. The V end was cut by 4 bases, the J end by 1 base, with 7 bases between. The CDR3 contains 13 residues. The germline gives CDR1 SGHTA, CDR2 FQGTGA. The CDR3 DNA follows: TGTGCCAGCAGCTCTTCAGGGAACACTGAAGCTTTCTTT. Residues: CASSSSGNTEAFF. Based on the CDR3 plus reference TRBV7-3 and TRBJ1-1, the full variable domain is GAGVSQTPSNKVTEKGKYVELRCDPISGHTALYWYRQSLGQGPEFLIYFQGTGAADDSGLPNDRFFAVRPEGSVSTLKIQRTERGDSAVYLCASSSSGNTEAFFGQGTRLTVV.

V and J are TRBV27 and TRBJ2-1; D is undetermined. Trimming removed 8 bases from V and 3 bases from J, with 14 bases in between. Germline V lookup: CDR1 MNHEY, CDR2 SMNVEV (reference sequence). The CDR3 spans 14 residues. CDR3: CASVSYDDYNEQFF. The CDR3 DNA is TGTGCCAGCGTTTCATACGACGACTACAATGAGCAGTTCTTC.

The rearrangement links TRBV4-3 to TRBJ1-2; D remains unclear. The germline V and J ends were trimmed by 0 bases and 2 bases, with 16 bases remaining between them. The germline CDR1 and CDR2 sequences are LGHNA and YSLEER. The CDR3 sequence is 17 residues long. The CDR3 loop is CASSQDRAARLNYGYTF. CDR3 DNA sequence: TGCGCCAGCAGCCAAGATCGAGCAGCCCGACTCAACTATGGCTACACCTTC.

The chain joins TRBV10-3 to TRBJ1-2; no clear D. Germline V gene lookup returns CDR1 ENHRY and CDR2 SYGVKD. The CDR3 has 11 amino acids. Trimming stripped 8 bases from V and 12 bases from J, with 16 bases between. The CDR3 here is CAIGRADGNTF. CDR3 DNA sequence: TGTGCCATCGGGCGGGCTGACGGGAACACCTTC.

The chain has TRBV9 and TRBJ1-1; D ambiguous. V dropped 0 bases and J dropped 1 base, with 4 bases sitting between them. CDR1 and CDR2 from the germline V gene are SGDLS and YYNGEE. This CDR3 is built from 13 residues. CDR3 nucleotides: TGTGCCAGCAGCGTAGTTACGAACACTGAAGCTTTCTTT. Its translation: CASSVVTNTEAFF.

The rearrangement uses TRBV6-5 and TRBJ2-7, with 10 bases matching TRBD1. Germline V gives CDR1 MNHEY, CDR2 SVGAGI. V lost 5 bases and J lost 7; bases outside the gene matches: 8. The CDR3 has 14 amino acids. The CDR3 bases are TGTGCCAGCAGTGAAGGGGACAGGGGTATAGAGCAGTACGTC. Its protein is CASSEGDRGIEQYV.

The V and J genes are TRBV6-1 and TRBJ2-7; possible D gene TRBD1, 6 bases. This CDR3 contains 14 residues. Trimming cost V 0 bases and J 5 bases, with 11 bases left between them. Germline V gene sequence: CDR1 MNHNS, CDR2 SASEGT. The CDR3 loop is CASSEAARGHEQYF. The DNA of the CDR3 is TGTGCCAGCAGTGAAGCGGCCAGGGGACACGAGCAGTACTTC.

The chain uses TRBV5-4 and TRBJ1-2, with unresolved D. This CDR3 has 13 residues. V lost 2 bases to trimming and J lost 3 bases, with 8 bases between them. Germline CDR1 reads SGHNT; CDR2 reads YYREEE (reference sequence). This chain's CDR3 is CASSFSEDYGYTF. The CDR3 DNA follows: TGTGCCAGCAGCTTTTCCGAGGACTATGGCTACACCTTC.

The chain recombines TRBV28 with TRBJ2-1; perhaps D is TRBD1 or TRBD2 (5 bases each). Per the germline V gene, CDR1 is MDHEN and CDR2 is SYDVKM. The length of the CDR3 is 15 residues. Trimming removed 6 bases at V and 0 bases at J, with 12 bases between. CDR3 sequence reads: CASSVRESSYNEQFF. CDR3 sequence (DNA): TGTGCCAGCAGCGTCAGGGAGAGCTCCTACAATGAGCAGTTCTTC.

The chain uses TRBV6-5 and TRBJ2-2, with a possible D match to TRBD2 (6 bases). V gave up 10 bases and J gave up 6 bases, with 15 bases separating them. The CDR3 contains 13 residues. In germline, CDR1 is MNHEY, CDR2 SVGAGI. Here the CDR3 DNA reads TGTGCCACCCGGTTACCTAGCGCCGGGGAGCTGTTTTTT. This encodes CATRLPSAGELFF.

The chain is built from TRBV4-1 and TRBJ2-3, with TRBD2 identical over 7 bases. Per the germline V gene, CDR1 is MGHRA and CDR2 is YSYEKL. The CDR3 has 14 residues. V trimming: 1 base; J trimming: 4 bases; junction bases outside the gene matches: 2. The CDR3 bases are TGCGCCAGCAGCCAAGCGGCGGGGGCAGATACGCAGTATTTT. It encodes CASSQAAGADTQYF.

DNA for the CDR3: TGTGCCAGCAGTGAATCCCCACAGCCGGTGTCAACCTACGAGCAGTACTTC. It yields the protein CASSESPQPVSTYEQYF. The chain links TRBV25-1 to TRBJ2-7, with no clear D. Trimming took off 1 base at V and 2 bases at J, with 18 bases between the two ends. The germline CDR1 and CDR2 sequences are MGHDK and SYGVNS. The CDR3 length is 17 residues.

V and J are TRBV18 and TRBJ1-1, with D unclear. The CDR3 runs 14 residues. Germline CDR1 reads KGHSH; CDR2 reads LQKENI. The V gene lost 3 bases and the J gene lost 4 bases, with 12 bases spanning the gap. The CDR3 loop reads CASSPEGGFTEAFF. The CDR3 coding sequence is TGTGCCAGCTCACCCGAAGGTGGATTCACTGAAGCTTTCTTT. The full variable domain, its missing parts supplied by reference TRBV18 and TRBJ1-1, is NAGVMQNPRHLVRRRGQEARLRCSPMKGHSHVYWYRQLPEEGLKFMVYLQKENIIDESGMPKERFSAEFPKEGPSILRIQQVVRGDSAAYFCASSPEGGFTEAFFGQGTRLTVV.

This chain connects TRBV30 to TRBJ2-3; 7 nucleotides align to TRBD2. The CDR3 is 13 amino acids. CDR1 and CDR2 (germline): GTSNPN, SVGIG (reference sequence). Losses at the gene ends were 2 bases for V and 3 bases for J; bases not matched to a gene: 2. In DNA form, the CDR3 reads TGTGCCTGGAGTACCGGGAGGACAGATACGCAGTATTTT. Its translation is CAWSTGRTDTQYF.

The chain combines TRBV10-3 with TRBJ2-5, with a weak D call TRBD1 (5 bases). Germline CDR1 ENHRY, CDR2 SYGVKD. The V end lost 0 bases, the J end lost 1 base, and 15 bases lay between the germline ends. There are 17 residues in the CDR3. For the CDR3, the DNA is TGTGCCATCAGTGAGTCCAGTCAGGGATCGTTCCAAGAGACCCAGTACTTC. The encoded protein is CAISESSQGSFQETQYF.

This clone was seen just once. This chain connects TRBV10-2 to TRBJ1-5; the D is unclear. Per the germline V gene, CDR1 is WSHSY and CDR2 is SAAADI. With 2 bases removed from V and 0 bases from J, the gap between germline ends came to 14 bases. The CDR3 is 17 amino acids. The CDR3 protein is CASSERLDYYSNQPQHF. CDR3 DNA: TGCGCCAGCAGTGAGAGACTGGATTATTATAGCAATCAGCCCCAGCATTTT.

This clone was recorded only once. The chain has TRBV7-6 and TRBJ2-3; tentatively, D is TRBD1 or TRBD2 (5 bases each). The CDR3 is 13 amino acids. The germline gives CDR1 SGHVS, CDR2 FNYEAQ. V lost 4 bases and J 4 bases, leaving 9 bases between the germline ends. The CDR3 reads CASSSGTSDTQYF. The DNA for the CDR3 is TGTGCCAGCAGCTCCGGGACCTCAGATACGCAGTATTTT.

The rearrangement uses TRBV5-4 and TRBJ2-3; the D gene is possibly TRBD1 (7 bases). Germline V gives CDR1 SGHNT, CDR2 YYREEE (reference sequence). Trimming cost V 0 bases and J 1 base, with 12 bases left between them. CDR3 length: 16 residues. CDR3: CASSLGGGQGTDTQYF. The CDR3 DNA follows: TGTGCCAGCAGCTTGGGGGGAGGACAGGGCACAGATACGCAGTATTTT.

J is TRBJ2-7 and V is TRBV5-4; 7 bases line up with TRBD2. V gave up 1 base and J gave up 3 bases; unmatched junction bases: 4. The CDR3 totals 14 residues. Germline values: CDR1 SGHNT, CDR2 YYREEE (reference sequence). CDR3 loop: CASSLWGEGYEQYF. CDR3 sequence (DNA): TGTGCCAGCAGCTTGTGGGGGGAGGGCTACGAGCAGTACTTC.

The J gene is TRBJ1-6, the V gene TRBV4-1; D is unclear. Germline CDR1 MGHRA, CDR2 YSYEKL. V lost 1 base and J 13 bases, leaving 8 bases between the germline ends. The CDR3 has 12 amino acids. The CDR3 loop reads CASSQGISPLHF. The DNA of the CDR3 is TGCGCCAGCAGCCAAGGGATTTCGCCCCTCCACTTT.

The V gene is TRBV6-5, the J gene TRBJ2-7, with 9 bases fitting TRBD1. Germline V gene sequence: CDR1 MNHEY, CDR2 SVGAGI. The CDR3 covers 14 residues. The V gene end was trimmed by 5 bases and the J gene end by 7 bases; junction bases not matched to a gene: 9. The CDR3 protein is CASSPWTGAEEQYF. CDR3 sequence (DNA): TGTGCCAGCAGTCCATGGACAGGGGCTGAAGAGCAGTACTTC.

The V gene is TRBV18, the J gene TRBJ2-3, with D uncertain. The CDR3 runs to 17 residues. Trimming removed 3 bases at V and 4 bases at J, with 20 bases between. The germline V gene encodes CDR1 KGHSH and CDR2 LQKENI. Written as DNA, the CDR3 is TGTGCCAGCTCACCTCCAGTCGACCTCGGGTGGGCAGATACGCAGTATTTT. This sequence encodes CASSPPVDLGWADTQYF.

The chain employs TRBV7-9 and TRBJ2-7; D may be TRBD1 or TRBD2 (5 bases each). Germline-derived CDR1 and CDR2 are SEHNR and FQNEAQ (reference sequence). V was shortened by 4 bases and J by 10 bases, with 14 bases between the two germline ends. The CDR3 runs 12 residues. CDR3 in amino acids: CASSSGARVQYV. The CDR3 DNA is TGTGCCAGCAGCTCCGGGGCCAGGGTACAGTACGTC.

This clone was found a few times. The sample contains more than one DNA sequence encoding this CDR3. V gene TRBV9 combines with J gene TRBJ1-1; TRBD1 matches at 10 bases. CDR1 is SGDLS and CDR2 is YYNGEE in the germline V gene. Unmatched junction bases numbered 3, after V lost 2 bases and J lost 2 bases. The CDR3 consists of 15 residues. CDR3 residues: CASSVGTGANTEAFF. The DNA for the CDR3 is TGTGCCAGCAGCGTGGGGACAGGGGCTAACACTGAAGCTTTCTTT. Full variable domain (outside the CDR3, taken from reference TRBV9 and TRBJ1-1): DSGVTQTPKHLITATGQRVTLRCSPRSGDLSVYWYQQSLDQGLQFLIQYYNGEERAKGNILERFSAQQFPDLHSELNLSSLELGDSALYFCASSVGTGANTEAFFGQGTRLTVV.

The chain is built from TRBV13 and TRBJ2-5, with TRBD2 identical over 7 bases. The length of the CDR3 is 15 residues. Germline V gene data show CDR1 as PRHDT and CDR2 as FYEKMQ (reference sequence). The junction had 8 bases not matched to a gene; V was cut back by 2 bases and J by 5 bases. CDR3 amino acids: CASSLSLRGDETQYF. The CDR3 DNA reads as TGTGCCAGCAGCTTATCCCTCCGGGGGGACGAGACCCAGTACTTC.